This T cell receptor beta chain appears in the sequencing data of a study of T cell repertoires in cytomegalovirus infection (dated by TCRdb to about 2019). Looking at the study overall: The peptide stimulations were aimed at well-studied HLA-B-restricted epitopes as well as recently identified HLA-C-restricted CMV epitopes, whose presentation resists viral immunomodulation. The HLA type of each donor mattered for the analysis, because public TCR beta signatures pointed to carriage of CMV infection along with the matching HLA type. General conclusions and limits of the study: The ex vivo response was dominated by HLA-C-restricted CMV-specific TCR beta clonotypes, and the single most frequent clonotype in two of eight donors was supplied by these HLA-C-restricted clonotypes. Carriers of CMV infection plus the relevant HLA type were discriminated by the cumulative frequency of public TCR beta family members in the study cohort and in an independent roughly 340-donor cohort.

This specimen's treatment or condition label, interpreted: in vitro stimulation with specific CMV peptide epitopes to enrich CMV-specific T cells. This sample was sequenced with an Illumina HiSeq 1500. TCRdb reprocessed the public reads (quality trimming at Q25 with fastp, clone calling with MiXCR) and kept in-frame beta chains. Every entry covers one CDR3 protein and lists the most common genes and DNA from its rows. The sample table holds 84,000 or so distinct CDR3 sequences, of which approximately 43% were seen once. The ten top clones hold more than 85% of the sample. Note on this clonotype: Its antigen is still unknown. Qualities for individual bases were not recorded, and no much larger clone is one base off.

The CDR3 contains 18 residues, cysteine and phenylalanine counted. The DNA shown is the 54-base CDR3, in frame from base 1. V loses 3 bases at its end and J loses 0 bases; junction bases beyond the gene matches: 12. The germline V gene supplies CDR1 SGHRS and CDR2 YFSETQ. Specimen: CD8+ T cells from cultured PBMCs, collected from culture after CMV antigen stimulation. The sequence came from a human donor in good health (CMV status not recorded). Some clones in this sample may be carry-over from other donors' samples. The rearranged chain carries TRBV5-1 and TRBJ2-7; TRBD2 lines up with 10 middle nucleotides. The DNA reads as follows: TGCGCCAGCAGCTGGGGTAGTAGCGGGGGGAAGGCCTCCTACGAGCAGTACTTC. Its translation reads: CASSWGSSGGKASYEQYF.